Listed here are 20 T cell receptor beta chains from one sample, sequenced in a study of blood T cell repertoires in COVID-19. Sequencing used immunoSEQ multiplex PCR; TCRdb keeps in-frame clones, though not all of them. The data contain about 130,000 clones, about 80% of them seen just once; the ten biggest clones take up about 15%. Sequenced: peripheral blood. Receptors originate from a woman aged 45-59 years with acute or convalescent COVID-19.

The chain links TRBV25-1 to TRBJ2-7, with D unresolved. The CDR3 sequence is 11 residues long. V dropped 10 bases and J dropped 6 bases, with 13 bases sitting between them. CDR1 and CDR2 (germline): MGHDK, SYGVNS. CDR3 DNA: TGTGCCACCAACGGGTTCTCCGAGCAGTACTTC. Translated: CATNGFSEQYF.

This sequence joins TRBV5-3 and TRBJ2-1; 10 bases line up with TRBD2. TRBV5-3 is placed among ORFs of uncertain function. V gave up 0 bases and J gave up 1 base; unmatched junction bases: 13. The CDR3 covers 20 residues. CDR3 nucleotides: TGTGCCAGAAGCTTGGGGGGGTGGCTAGCGGGAGAGCCATCCTACAATGAGCAGTTCTTC. This gives the protein CARSLGGWLAGEPSYNEQFF.

This clone was observed a handful of times. This chain connects TRBV30 to TRBJ1-1; TRBD1 aligns across 7 bases. CDR1 is GTSNPN, CDR2 SVGIG, per germline (reference sequence). The V and J ends lost 1 base and 5 bases, in that order; junction bases with no gene match: 13. CDR3 length: 16 amino acids. CDR3 amino acids: CAWSANTGTARTEAFF. The CDR3 DNA reads TGTGCCTGGAGTGCAAATACCGGGACAGCGAGGACTGAAGCTTTCTTT. Filled out from reference TRBV30 and TRBJ1-1, the complete variable domain reads SQTIHQWPATLVQPVGSPLSLECTVEGTSNPNLYWYRQAAGRGLQLLFYSVGIGQISSEVPQNLSASRPQDRQFILSSKKLLLSDSGFYLCAWSANTGTARTEAFFGQGTRLTVV.

The V gene is TRBV7-8, the J gene TRBJ2-2; tentative D call: TRBD2 (6 bases). Germline CDR1 is SGHVS and CDR2 is FQNEAQ. The ends were cut back, 0 bases at V and 4 bases at J, with 12 bases in the middle. The CDR3 totals 16 residues. CDR3 sequence reads: CASSLALGSSTGELFF. As DNA, the CDR3 is TGTGCCAGCAGCTTAGCTCTCGGGAGTAGCACCGGGGAGCTGTTTTTT.

This clone was seen a handful of times. The chain joins TRBV28 to TRBJ1-2; D is ambiguous. This CDR3 is built from 15 residues. Deletions cut 2 bases from V and 4 bases from J, with 14 bases between. Germline V gene lookup returns CDR1 MDHEN and CDR2 SYDVKM. CDR3 sequence: CASSLTGRESYGYTF. CDR3 nucleotides: TGTGCCAGCAGTTTAACTGGACGGGAATCCTATGGCTACACCTTC.

The J gene is TRBJ2-6, the V gene TRBV6-1; perhaps TRBD1 as D (6 bases). Per germline, CDR1 MNHNS and CDR2 SASEGT. The CDR3 is 18 amino acids. The V gene lost 3 bases and the J gene lost 0 bases, with 15 bases spanning the gap. As DNA, the CDR3 is TGTGCCAGCAGTGATTTACAGGGAACAATCTCTGGGGCCAACGTCCTGACTTTC. It codes for CASSDLQGTISGANVLTF.

The chain employs TRBV7-9 and TRBJ1-5; D uncertain. Germline CDR1 reads SEHNR; CDR2 reads FQNEAQ (reference sequence). The CDR3 has 12 residues. V was shortened by 1 base and J by 7 bases, with 5 bases between the two germline ends. The CDR3 sequence is CASSLDSQPQHF. As DNA, the CDR3 is TGTGCCAGCAGCTTAGATAGCCAGCCCCAGCATTTT.

The DNA of the CDR3 is TGTGCCAGCAGCCCCCGGGAGGGGGCTAGTGAGCAGTTCTTC. Its protein is CASSPREGASEQFF. The J gene is TRBJ2-1, the V gene TRBV3-1 (or the pseudogene TRBV3-2); weak D call: TRBD2 (8 bases). V was cut by 4 bases and J by 9 bases, with 16 bases left in between. The CDR3 runs to 14 residues. In germline, CDR1 is LGHDT, CDR2 YNNKEL (reference sequence).

V gene TRBV5-1 combines with J gene TRBJ2-7; tentatively, D is TRBD2 (6 bases). The CDR3 is made up of 14 amino acids. The germline V gene has CDR1 SGHRS and CDR2 YFSETQ. Trimming shortened V by 4 bases and J by 1 base, and 12 bases separated the two germline ends. Written as DNA, the CDR3 is TGCGCCAGCAGCCCCTCGGGGGTTTCCTACGAGCAGTACTTC. This encodes CASSPSGVSYEQYF. Full variable domain (missing parts from reference TRBV5-1 and TRBJ2-7): KAGVTQTPRYLIKTRGQQVTLSCSPISGHRSVSWYQQTPGQGLQFLFEYFSETQRNKGNFPGRFSGRQFSNSRSEMNVSTLELGDSALYLCASSPSGVSYEQYFGPGTRLTVT.

The V call is TRBV13, the J call TRBJ1-1; 9 bases are shared with TRBD1. The CDR3 runs to 18 residues. Germline CDR1 reads PRHDT; CDR2 reads FYEKMQ (reference sequence). V trimming: 5 bases; J trimming: 0 bases; junction bases outside the gene matches: 13. CDR3 nucleotides: TGTGCCAGCAGCCCCCAAGTCCCGGGACAGGGTTTGAACACTGAAGCTTTCTTT. Translating it yields CASSPQVPGQGLNTEAFF.

About this clone: Other DNA sequences in the sample encode the same CDR3. The chain has TRBV5-6 and TRBJ1-1; tentative D call: TRBD1 (6 bases). Trimming pared 1 base from V and 3 bases from J, leaving 10 bases between. This CDR3 has 14 residues. Germline values: CDR1 SGHDT, CDR2 YYEEEE. The chain's CDR3 is CASSLIRGDTEAFF. The CDR3 DNA reads as TGTGCCAGCAGCTTGATCAGGGGTGACACTGAAGCTTTCTTT.

A single count supports this clone. The V gene is TRBV2, the J gene TRBJ1-3; D gene uncertain. V lost 4 bases and J lost 1, with 11 bases in between. Looked up from germline, CDR1 is SNHLY and CDR2 is FYNNEI. The CDR3 extends over 15 amino acids. The CDR3 spells CASSVVQLSGNTIYF. The CDR3 DNA sequence: TGTGCCAGCAGTGTGGTACAGTTGTCTGGAAACACCATATATTTT.

The V gene is TRBV5-4, the J gene TRBJ2-3, with 11 bases fitting TRBD2. This CDR3 contains 15 residues. V trimming: 3 bases; J trimming: 2 bases; junction bases outside the gene matches: 2. In germline, CDR1 is SGHNT, CDR2 YYREEE (reference sequence). The CDR3 nucleotides read TGTGCCAGCAGCTCGGGACTAGCGGACACAGATACGCAGTATTTT. Amino acids: CASSSGLADTDTQYF.

Here the CDR3 reads CASSGGRPDTQYF. The CDR3 DNA reads as TGTGCCAGCAGCGGGGGGAGACCAGATACGCAGTATTTT. This chain links TRBV6-6 with TRBJ2-3; 7 bases are a match to TRBD2. V shed 6 bases and J 4 bases; nucleotides not matched to a gene: 4. The germline CDR1 and CDR2 sequences are MNHNY and SVGAGI (reference sequence). This CDR3 is 13 amino acids long.

V and J are TRBV15 and TRBJ1-5; 9 bases are shared with TRBD1. The germline V gene encodes CDR1 LNHNV and CDR2 YYDKDF (reference sequence). The J segment lost 7 bases and the V segment lost 2 bases, leaving 6 bases of the junction unmatched. The CDR3 has 15 residues. The CDR3 region is CATSRRTGTGQPQHF. The CDR3 region has the DNA TGTGCCACCAGCAGAAGAACCGGGACAGGGCAGCCCCAGCATTTT.

The chain employs TRBV5-1 and TRBJ2-1; 8 bases match TRBD2. After removal of 4 bases from V and 6 bases from J, the junction contained 6 bases not matched to a gene. The CDR3 extends over 14 amino acids. Germline V CDR1 and CDR2: SGHRS, YFSETQ. The CDR3 sequence: CASSAGGLRNEQFF. Written as DNA, the CDR3 is TGCGCCAGCAGCGCGGGGGGACTTCGCAATGAGCAGTTCTTC.

This clone occurred once. The chain carries TRBV19 and TRBJ1-5, with D possibly TRBD1 on 5 matching bases. The V and J ends lost 7 bases and 1 base respectively, with 26 bases between them. The V gene's germline CDR1 is LNHDA and CDR2 SQIVND (reference sequence). This CDR3 region has 19 residues. The CDR3 loop is CASMSLWGGGGASNQPQHF. The CDR3 DNA follows: TGTGCCAGTATGTCCCTCTGGGGGGGAGGAGGGGCCAGCAATCAGCCCCAGCATTTT.

CDR3 in DNA: TGCAGCGTTGGTGCAGGTCGATCTAACTATGGCTACACCTTC. Translation gives CSVGAGRSNYGYTF. This chain links TRBV29-1 with TRBJ1-2; no definite D call. With 4 bases removed from V and 0 bases from J, the gap between germline ends came to 12 bases. The germline V gene encodes CDR1 SQVTM and CDR2 ANQGSEA. The CDR3 is 14 residues long.

This chain connects TRBV6-5 to TRBJ2-1; D gene unclear. Germline V gives CDR1 MNHEY, CDR2 SVGAGI. V lost 6 bases to trimming and J lost 4 bases, with 4 bases between them. The CDR3 contains 11 residues. CDR3 residues: CASRTYNEQFF. Here the CDR3 DNA reads TGTGCCAGCAGAACTTACAATGAGCAGTTCTTC.

The V and J genes are TRBV6-4 and TRBJ1-1, with 9 bases matching TRBD1. The length of the CDR3 is 14 residues. Trimming cost V 7 bases and J 7 bases; bases outside gene matches: 10. Germline V gene sequence: CDR1 MRHNA, CDR2 SNTAGT. The CDR3 reads CASKRTGVEGEAFF. The CDR3, as DNA: TGTGCCAGCAAACGGACAGGGGTAGAGGGTGAAGCTTTCTTT.